The subject of this entry is one T cell receptor (beta chain). Repertoires were generated with immunoSEQ multiplex PCR, while TCRdb's copy carries only in-frame clones and drops some. Of about 120,000 clones detected, around 82% appear once; the ten largest clones hold approximately 18%. The trim removed 5 bases at V and 7 bases at J, leaving 14 bases unmatched. Germline V gene sequence: CDR1 GTSNPN, CDR2 SVGIG (reference sequence). The CDR3 has 15 amino acids. The data were obtained in a study of blood T cell repertoires in COVID-19. This chain uses TRBV30 with TRBJ2-1; 7 bases align to TRBD2. This sequence originates from a man between 25 and 39 years old with COVID-19, enrolled during active disease. The sequenced material came from peripheral blood. The DNA of the CDR3 is TGTGCCTGGCGGCTCTCTGCGGGAGAGGTTAATGAGCAGTTCTTC. It encodes CAWRLSAGEVNEQFF.